This passage covers 30 T cell receptor beta chains from one sample sequenced in a study of blood T cell repertoires in COVID-19. Profiling relied on immunoSEQ multiplex PCR, and the TCRdb table lists in-frame clones only, not all of them. Among about 120,000 clones listed, approximately 90% were seen once. Input material: peripheral blood. The source of these receptors is a man between 65 and 85 years old with active or convalescent COVID-19.

The table lists this clone with a count of one. The rearrangement joins TRBV5-5 to TRBJ2-1; weak D call: TRBD2 (5 bases). This CDR3 region has 15 residues. Trimming shortened V by 8 bases and J by 9 bases, and 24 bases separated the two germline ends. Germline V CDR1 and CDR2: SGHKS, YYEKEE (reference sequence). CDR3 bases: TGTGCCAGTCGCCCCATAGCTAGAGAAGGGAGTGAGCAGTTCTTC. It specifies CASRPIAREGSEQFF.

This rearrangement joins TRBV5-1 to TRBJ1-3, with D hard to call. The germline gives CDR1 SGHRS, CDR2 YFSETQ. The CDR3 loop spans 15 amino acids. Trimming took 1 base from V and 2 from J, leaving 10 bases between them. The CDR3, as DNA: TGCGCCAGCAGCTTGACGGGTGTAGCTGGAAACACCATATATTTT. Amino acid sequence: CASSLTGVAGNTIYF.

The J gene is TRBJ1-4, the V gene TRBV18; D gene ambiguous. The CDR3 sequence is 15 residues long. V lost 0 bases to trimming and J lost 8 bases, with 13 bases between them. Per germline, CDR1 KGHSH and CDR2 LQKENI. CDR3 sequence reads: CASSPPEGAGEKLFF. The CDR3 bases are TGTGCCAGCTCACCACCGGAAGGCGCGGGCGAAAAACTGTTTTTT. The entire variable domain, with the rest obtained from reference TRBV18 and TRBJ1-4, is as follows: NAGVMQNPRHLVRRRGQEARLRCSPMKGHSHVYWYRQLPEEGLKFMVYLQKENIIDESGMPKERFSAEFPKEGPSILRIQQVVRGDSAAYFCASSPPEGAGEKLFFGSGTQLSVL.

This chain connects TRBV11-2 to TRBJ2-3; perhaps TRBD2 as D (7 bases). The CDR3 totals 16 residues. In germline, CDR1 is SGHAT, CDR2 FQNNGV. V lost 4 bases and J lost 3, with 17 bases in between. The CDR3 DNA sequence: TGTGCCAGCAGCTCAGGGCGGAGGGGGGGGACAGATACGCAGTATTTT. Translation gives CASSSGRRGGTDTQYF.

J is TRBJ1-4 and V is TRBV2, with TRBD1 identical over 7 bases. There are 15 residues in the CDR3. Germline V gene sequence: CDR1 SNHLY, CDR2 FYNNEI. V shed 6 bases, J shed 5 bases, and the junction held 9 bases outside the gene matches. This CDR3 is CASRGTAARNEKLFF. CDR3 in DNA: TGTGCCAGCAGGGGGACAGCCGCAAGAAATGAAAAACTGTTTTTT.

The V call is TRBV28, the J call TRBJ2-3; TRBD1 aligns across 10 bases. The CDR3 is 15 amino acids. CDR1 MDHEN and CDR2 SYDVKM come from the germline V gene. The trim removed 4 bases at V and 2 bases at J, leaving 3 bases unmatched. DNA of the CDR3: TGTGCCAGCAGTTCGGGACAGGGGAACACAGATACGCAGTATTTT. This codes for CASSSGQGNTDTQYF.

In this sample, this clone turned up a few times. The chain has TRBV18 and TRBJ2-1; 14 bases fit TRBD2. J gave up 1 base and V 3 bases, and 5 bases lay outside the gene matches. CDR1 is KGHSH and CDR2 is LQKENI in the germline V gene. The CDR3 runs 18 residues. This CDR3 is CASSPTGLAGGSYNEQFF. CDR3 DNA sequence: TGTGCCAGCTCACCGACCGGACTAGCGGGAGGTTCCTACAATGAGCAGTTCTTC.

This rearrangement joins TRBV6-5 to TRBJ2-7; a weak D match, TRBD2 (5 bases). This CDR3 spans 13 amino acids. The V end was cut by 5 bases, the J end by 4 bases, with 12 bases between. Germline CDR1 MNHEY, CDR2 SVGAGI. CDR3 DNA sequence: TGTGCCAGCAGTAGTAGCGACCGTTACGAGCAGTACTTC. Amino acids: CASSSSDRYEQYF.

This rearrangement joins TRBV27 to TRBJ2-1; 10 nucleotides agree with TRBD2. This CDR3 is built from 15 residues. V lost 7 bases, J lost 2 bases, and 5 bases stayed unmatched. Germline-derived CDR1 and CDR2 are MNHEY and SMNVEV (reference sequence). This CDR3 reads CASKSGTSAYNEQFF. CDR3 sequence (DNA): TGTGCCAGCAAATCCGGGACTAGCGCCTACAATGAGCAGTTCTTC.

This clone is a singleton in its sample. This chain uses TRBV28 with TRBJ1-4; a possible D gene is TRBD1 (5 bases). V was shortened by 6 bases and J by 0 bases, with 14 bases between the two germline ends. CDR1 is MDHEN and CDR2 is SYDVKM in the germline V gene. CDR3 size: 16 residues. The CDR3 region has the DNA TGTGCCAGCAGCCGGAACAGGCATTCAACTAATGAAAAACTGTTTTTT. This sequence encodes CASSRNRHSTNEKLFF. Drawing the rest from reference TRBV28 and TRBJ1-4, the complete variable domain is DVKVTQSSRYLVKRTGEKVFLECVQDMDHENMFWYRQDPGLGLRLIYFSYDVKMKEKGDIPEGYSVSREKKERFSLILESASTNQTSMYLCASSRNRHSTNEKLFFGSGTQLSVL.

The V and J genes are TRBV28 and TRBJ2-5; TRBD2 matches 10 bases. The V gene's germline CDR1 is MDHEN and CDR2 SYDVKM. The CDR3 has 15 amino acids. With 3 bases clipped from V and 5 bases from J, the junction kept 6 bases outside the gene matches. DNA of the CDR3: TGTGCCAGCAGTTTTTCTCTAGCGGGAGTTGAGACCCAGTACTTC. Protein product: CASSFSLAGVETQYF.

The chain employs TRBV4-1 and TRBJ2-6; weak D call: TRBD2 (6 bases). Germline CDR1 reads MGHRA; CDR2 reads YSYEKL. This CDR3 has 18 residues. Trimming left V 1 base short and J 4 bases short, with 17 bases between. In nucleotides, the CDR3 is TGCGCCAGCAGCCAAGCCGCACCAAACGCGGGAGGGGCCAACGTCCTGACTTTC. It encodes CASSQAAPNAGGANVLTF.

The V and J genes are TRBV18 and TRBJ2-1, with D unclear. The CDR3 length is 13 residues. V dropped 3 bases and J dropped 5 bases, with 8 bases sitting between them. Germline V gives CDR1 KGHSH, CDR2 LQKENI. The CDR3 bases are TGTGCCAGCTCACCCGGCGAGGACAATGAGCAGTTCTTC. Amino acid sequence: CASSPGEDNEQFF.

The chain uses TRBV5-1 and TRBJ2-7; TRBD2 agrees at 12 bases. The CDR3 runs to 13 residues. V shed 5 bases and J 7 bases; nucleotides not matched to a gene: 4. Germline CDR1 reads SGHRS; CDR2 reads YFSETQ. In DNA form, the CDR3 reads TGCGCCAGCAGACTAGCGGGAGGTGAGGAGCAGTACTTC. Translating it yields CASRLAGGEEQYF.

Of note for this clone: The germline gene is not matched at one end of the junction; a read error may be the cause. The gene calls are TRBV7-7 and TRBJ2-1; 10 bases align to TRBD2. This CDR3 is built from 16 residues. Germline V gene lookup returns CDR1 SSHAT and CDR2 FNYEAQ (reference sequence). The CDR3 sequence: CASSPPSATSGREQFF. DNA of the CDR3: TGTGCTAGCAGCCCCCCATCGGCGACTAGCGGGCGAGAGCAGTTCTTC.

V usage is TRBV6-1 and J usage is TRBJ2-5, with D possibly TRBD1 on 7 matching bases. The CDR3 covers 15 residues. V lost 5 bases to trimming and J lost 4 bases, with 17 bases between them. Germline CDR1 MNHNS, CDR2 SASEGT. Here the CDR3 DNA reads TGTGCCAGCAGTCCCCCTCGACAGGGAGGAGAGACCCAGTACTTC. It specifies CASSPPRQGGETQYF.

The chain's CDR3 is CASSLAHRPTDTQYF. The CDR3 DNA follows: TGTGCCAGCAGCTTAGCACACCGCCCCACAGATACGCAGTATTTT. The chain couples TRBV7-2 to TRBJ2-3; the D is unclear. In germline, CDR1 is SGHTA, CDR2 FQGNSA. The CDR3 contains 15 residues. The V and J ends lost 0 bases and 2 bases respectively, with 9 bases between them.

The chain combines TRBV2 with TRBJ2-7; 10 nucleotides match TRBD1. This CDR3 is 15 amino acids long. The junction had 12 bases not matched to a gene; V was cut back by 8 bases and J by 5 bases. Germline CDR1 reads SNHLY; CDR2 reads FYNNEI. The CDR3 nucleotides read TGTGCCAGCGGATACCGGACAGGGGGTAAGAACGAGCAGTACTTC. It encodes CASGYRTGGKNEQYF.

The chain combines TRBV27 with TRBJ2-2; TRBD1 agrees at 7 bases. V trimming: 5 bases; J trimming: 0 bases; junction bases outside the gene matches: 6. The germline gives CDR1 MNHEY, CDR2 SMNVEV (reference sequence). The CDR3 totals 16 residues. CDR3 sequence: CASSENRGPNTGELFF. The CDR3 DNA is TGTGCCAGCAGTGAAAACAGGGGACCGAACACCGGGGAGCTGTTTTTT.

This sequence joins TRBV7-2 and TRBJ2-7; no reliable D call. The CDR3 runs 13 residues. The germline CDR1 and CDR2 sequences are SGHTA and FQGNSA. V shed 8 bases and J shed 2 bases, with 13 bases lying between them. In DNA form, the CDR3 reads TGTGCCAGCCGAGGTGGCGCCGCCTACGAGCAGTACTTC. This encodes CASRGGAAYEQYF.

In regard to this clone: At the DNA level, this CDR3 is encoded by other sequences in the same sample as well. The chain uses TRBV12-3 or TRBV12-4 and TRBJ1-1; D gene unclear. This CDR3 contains 11 residues. With 6 bases removed from V and 8 bases from J, the gap between germline ends came to 10 bases. The chain's CDR3 is CASSRSYEAFF. The CDR3 DNA follows: TGTGCCAGCAGCAGATCGTACGAAGCTTTCTTT.

The chain has TRBV18 and TRBJ1-1; D not resolved. CDR3 length: 13 amino acids. V lost 6 bases and J 0 bases, leaving 8 bases between the germline ends. CDR1 is KGHSH and CDR2 is LQKENI in the germline V gene. CDR3 in amino acids: CASSPPMNTEAFF. As DNA, the CDR3 is TGTGCCAGCTCGCCCCCTATGAACACTGAAGCTTTCTTT.

V is TRBV29-1 and J is TRBJ2-7, with TRBD1 matching 7 bases. The germline V gene has CDR1 SQVTM and CDR2 ANQGSEA. The CDR3 length is 12 residues. The V and J ends lost 7 bases and 1 base, in that order; junction bases with no gene match: 4. CDR3 coding DNA: TGCAGCGGCCGGACAGGATCCTACGAGCAGTACTTC. The encoded protein is CSGRTGSYEQYF.

The chain joins TRBV5-1 to TRBJ2-7, with a tentative D call TRBD1 (5 bases). Looked up from germline, CDR1 is SGHRS and CDR2 is YFSETQ. The CDR3 totals 13 residues. V was cut by 1 base and J by 5 bases, with 10 bases left in between. The CDR3 sequence: CASSLFAGNEQYF. CDR3 in DNA: TGCGCCAGCAGCTTGTTTGCAGGGAACGAGCAGTACTTC.

The genes are TRBV6-5 and TRBJ1-1; a possible D gene is TRBD1 (5 bases). The V gene's germline CDR1 is MNHEY and CDR2 SVGAGI. The CDR3 extends over 12 amino acids. V was clipped by 6 bases and J by 2 bases, with 7 bases between them. The CDR3 DNA reads TGTGCCAGCAGAGGGGCAAACACTGAAGCTTTCTTT. This encodes CASRGANTEAFF.

This sequence joins TRBV18 and TRBJ2-5; 9 nucleotides agree with TRBD1. Germline trimming cut 3 bases from V and 2 bases from J; bases unmatched to any gene: 4. Germline V lookup: CDR1 KGHSH, CDR2 LQKENI. The CDR3 has 15 amino acids. The CDR3 loop is CASSPRDRVQETQYF. The CDR3 nucleotides read TGTGCCAGCTCACCCCGGGACAGGGTTCAAGAGACCCAGTACTTC.

V and J are TRBV9 and TRBJ2-4; D is possibly TRBD2 (6 bases). This CDR3 contains 14 residues. Germline-derived CDR1 and CDR2 are SGDLS and YYNGEE. V lost 0 bases to trimming and J lost 8 bases, with 12 bases between them. The CDR3 protein is CASSVGGKGDIQYF. The CDR3 nucleotides are TGTGCCAGCAGCGTAGGCGGGAAGGGTGACATTCAGTACTTC.

The chain is built from TRBV27 and TRBJ2-3; TRBD2 might be the D (6 bases). Trimming removed 1 base at V and 0 bases at J, with 8 bases between. From germline, CDR1 is MNHEY and CDR2 SMNVEV (reference sequence). The CDR3 has 15 residues. The CDR3 loop reads CASSLLTRSTDTQYF. The DNA for the CDR3 is TGTGCCAGCAGTTTATTGACTAGAAGCACAGATACGCAGTATTTT.

The rearrangement joins TRBV5-5 to TRBJ1-6; D perhaps matches TRBD1 (6 bases). Trimming took 4 bases from V and 1 from J, leaving 15 bases between them. The CDR3 length is 17 residues. Germline loops: CDR1 SGHKS, CDR2 YYEKEE (reference sequence). The DNA for the CDR3 is TGTGCCAGCAGCCTGGATACAGGGCGATCCTATAATTCACCCCTCCACTTT. This encodes CASSLDTGRSYNSPLHF.

The chain uses TRBV6-1 and TRBJ2-2; D is possibly TRBD2 (5 bases). Germline V CDR1 and CDR2: MNHNS, SASEGT. The CDR3 is made up of 15 amino acids. V was shortened by 2 bases and J by 5 bases, with 12 bases between the two germline ends. The CDR3 DNA is TGTGCCAGCAGTGAATGGGTGGGAGCGACCGGGGAGCTGTTTTTT. Translated, it gives CASSEWVGATGELFF.